These 6 T cell receptor beta chains originate from one sample sequenced in a study of regulatory T cells in long-lasting Graves disease. Sequencing libraries for TCR beta were prepared with iRepertoire HTBI primers and Arm-PCR of CDR3 regions. TCRdb processed the multiplex PCR reads anew with MiXCR; each CDR3 protein has one entry. The data contain roughly 400,000 distinct CDR3 sequences, about a sixth of them seen just once; the ten biggest clones take up 23%. Documented time point: newly diagnosed GD, antithyroid drugs for less than 3 months. Extracted PBMC RNA gave rise to the TCR library. The data also belong to a second study, concerning T cells in Graves' hyperthyroidism and ophthalmopathy.

The sequencing here drew on peripheral blood mononuclear cells (PBMCs), taken at new diagnosis, from a patient treated with antithyroid drugs. The source of these receptors is a woman between 18 and 30 years old with Graves disease.

Many counts were recorded for this clonotype. As DNA, the CDR3 is TGTGCCAGCAGGTCGGCTGCCTACAATGAGCAGTTCTTC. Protein: CASRSAAYNEQFF. The V call is TRBV12-3 or TRBV12-4, the J call TRBJ2-1; D uncertain. The germline V and J ends were trimmed by 6 bases and 2 bases, with 8 bases remaining between them. The CDR3 spans 13 residues.

This clonotype was picked up many times. This rearrangement joins TRBV20-1 to TRBJ2-3; D uncertain. The germline CDR1 and CDR2 sequences are DFQATT and SNEGSKA (reference sequence). Trimming stripped 1 base from V and 4 bases from J, with 15 bases between. This CDR3 spans 15 amino acids. CDR3 in amino acids: CSARAGLYYPDTQYF. In nucleotides, the CDR3 is TGCAGTGCTAGAGCCGGGCTATATTACCCAGATACGCAGTATTTT.

The chain has TRBV5-1 and TRBJ1-5, with D uncertain. This CDR3 spans 16 amino acids. Trimming took 1 base from V and 1 from J, leaving 12 bases between them. Germline V gene data show CDR1 as SGHRS and CDR2 as YFSETQ. CDR3 nucleotide sequence: TGCGCCAGCAGCTTGACACCCTTGGGAAGCAATCAGCCCCAGCATTTT. Its protein product is CASSLTPLGSNQPQHF. Variable domain in full (rest from reference TRBV5-1 and TRBJ1-5): KAGVTQTPRYLIKTRGQQVTLSCSPISGHRSVSWYQQTPGQGLQFLFEYFSETQRNKGNFPGRFSGRQFSNSRSEMNVSTLELGDSALYLCASSLTPLGSNQPQHFGDGTRLSIL.

Comment on this clonotype: A single base separates this from a much larger clone, so it may be a read error. Likely a read error: the CDR3 ends without its conserved phenylalanine or tryptophan. This chain connects TRBV11-2 to TRBJ2-1; D remains ambiguous. In germline, CDR1 is SGHAT, CDR2 FQNNGV. Trimming removed 5 bases from V and 8 bases from J, with 10 bases in between. The CDR3 consists of 12 residues. The CDR3 DNA reads TGTGCCAGCAGCCCCACTACTCATGAGCAGTTCCTC. Its translation: CASSPTTHEQFL.

Details on this clonotype: One end of the junction does not line up with germline, which may come from a read error. The chain carries TRBV5-1 and TRBJ2-7; 12 positions match TRBD2. CDR1 and CDR2 (germline): SGHRS, YFSETQ. The CDR3 is made up of 15 amino acids. The CDR3 DNA follows: TGCACCAGCAGCTTGGGGACTAGCGGGCCCTACGAGCAGTACTTC. It translates to CTSSLGTSGPYEQYF.

This clonotype was counted a few times. The chain uses TRBV6-2 or TRBV6-3 and TRBJ2-3; D possibly corresponds to TRBD2 (5 bases). Germline CDR1 is MNHEY and CDR2 is SVGEGT. The CDR3 loop spans 17 amino acids. The ends were cut back, 0 bases at V and 2 bases at J, with 15 bases in the middle. CDR3 coding DNA: TGTGCCAGCAGTTACTCGATTAGAGCGGCTAACACAGATACGCAGTATTTT. Its translation: CASSYSIRAANTDTQYF.